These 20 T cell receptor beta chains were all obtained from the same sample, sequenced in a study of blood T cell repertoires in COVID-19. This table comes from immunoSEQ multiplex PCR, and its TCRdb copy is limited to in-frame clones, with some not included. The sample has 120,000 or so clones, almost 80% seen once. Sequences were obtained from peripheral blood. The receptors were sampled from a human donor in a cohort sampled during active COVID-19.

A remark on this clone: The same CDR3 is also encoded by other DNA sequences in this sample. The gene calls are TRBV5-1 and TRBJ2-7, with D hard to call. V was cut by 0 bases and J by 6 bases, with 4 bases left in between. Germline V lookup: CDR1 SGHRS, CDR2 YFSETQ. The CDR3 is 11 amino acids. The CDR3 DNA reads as TGCGCCAGCAGCTTGGCAGGCGAGCAGTACTTC. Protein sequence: CASSLAGEQYF.

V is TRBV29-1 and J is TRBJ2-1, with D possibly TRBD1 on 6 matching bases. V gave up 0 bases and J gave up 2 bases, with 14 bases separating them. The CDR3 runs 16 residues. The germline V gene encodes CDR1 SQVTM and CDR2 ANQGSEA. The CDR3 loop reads CSVEEIRDIAYNEQFF. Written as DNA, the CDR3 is TGCAGCGTTGAAGAGATACGGGACATAGCCTACAATGAGCAGTTCTTC.

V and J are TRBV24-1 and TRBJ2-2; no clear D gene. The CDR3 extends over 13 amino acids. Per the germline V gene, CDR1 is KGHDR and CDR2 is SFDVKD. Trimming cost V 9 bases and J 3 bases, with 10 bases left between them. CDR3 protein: CATQYGYTGELFF. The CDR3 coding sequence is TGTGCCACCCAGTATGGCTACACCGGGGAGCTGTTTTTT.

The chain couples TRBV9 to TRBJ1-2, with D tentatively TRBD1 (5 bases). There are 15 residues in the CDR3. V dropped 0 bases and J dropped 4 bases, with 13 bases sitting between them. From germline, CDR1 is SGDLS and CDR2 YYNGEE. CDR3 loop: CASSVDPTRAYGYTF. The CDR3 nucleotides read TGTGCCAGCAGCGTAGACCCAACCAGGGCCTATGGCTACACCTTC.

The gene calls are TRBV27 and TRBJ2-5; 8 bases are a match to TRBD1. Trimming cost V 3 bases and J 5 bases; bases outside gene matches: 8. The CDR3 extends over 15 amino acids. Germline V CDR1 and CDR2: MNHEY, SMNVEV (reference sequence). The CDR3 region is CASSLYSGQVETQYF. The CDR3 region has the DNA TGTGCCAGCAGTTTGTATTCGGGACAGGTGGAGACCCAGTACTTC.

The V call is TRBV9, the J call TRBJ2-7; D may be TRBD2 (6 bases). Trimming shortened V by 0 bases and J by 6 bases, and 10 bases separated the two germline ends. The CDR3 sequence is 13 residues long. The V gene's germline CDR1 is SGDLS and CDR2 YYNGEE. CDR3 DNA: TGTGCCAGCAGCGTAGTAGTGGGGGGCGAGCAGTACTTC. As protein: CASSVVVGGEQYF.

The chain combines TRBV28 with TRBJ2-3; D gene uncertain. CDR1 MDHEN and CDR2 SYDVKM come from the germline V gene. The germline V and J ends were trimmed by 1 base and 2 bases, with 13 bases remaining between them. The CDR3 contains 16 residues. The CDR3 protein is CASSLFLNSLTDTQYF. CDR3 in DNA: TGTGCCAGCAGTTTATTTTTGAACAGCCTCACAGATACGCAGTATTTT.

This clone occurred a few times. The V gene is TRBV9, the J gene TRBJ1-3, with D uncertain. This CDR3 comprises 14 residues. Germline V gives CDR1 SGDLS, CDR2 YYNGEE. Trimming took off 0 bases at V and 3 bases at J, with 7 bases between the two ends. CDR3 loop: CASSVAVFGNTIYF. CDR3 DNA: TGTGCCAGCAGCGTAGCAGTGTTTGGAAACACCATATATTTT.

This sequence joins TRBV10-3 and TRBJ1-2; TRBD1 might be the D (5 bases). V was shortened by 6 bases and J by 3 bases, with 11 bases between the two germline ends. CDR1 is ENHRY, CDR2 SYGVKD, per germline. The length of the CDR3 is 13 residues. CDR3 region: CAIRWGEDYGYTF. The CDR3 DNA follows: TGTGCCATCAGGTGGGGGGAGGACTATGGCTACACCTTC.

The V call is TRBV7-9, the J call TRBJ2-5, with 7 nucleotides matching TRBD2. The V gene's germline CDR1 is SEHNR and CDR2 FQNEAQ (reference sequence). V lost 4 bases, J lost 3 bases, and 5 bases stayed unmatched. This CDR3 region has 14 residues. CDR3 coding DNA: TGTGCCAGCAGCTCGATTCTAGCGGAAGAGACCCAGTACTTC. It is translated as CASSSILAEETQYF.

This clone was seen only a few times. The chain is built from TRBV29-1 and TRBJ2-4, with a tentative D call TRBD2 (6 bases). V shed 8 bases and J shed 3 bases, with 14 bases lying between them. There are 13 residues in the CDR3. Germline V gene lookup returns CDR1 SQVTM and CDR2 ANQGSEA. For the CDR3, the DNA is TGCAGCATTAAGGAGGGTGGCAAAAACATTCAGTACTTC. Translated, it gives CSIKEGGKNIQYF.

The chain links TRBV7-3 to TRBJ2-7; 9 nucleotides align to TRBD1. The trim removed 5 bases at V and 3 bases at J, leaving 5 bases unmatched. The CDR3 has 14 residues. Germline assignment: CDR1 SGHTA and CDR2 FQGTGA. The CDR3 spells CASSPAGQGYEQYF. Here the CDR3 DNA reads TGTGCCAGCAGCCCTGCGGGACAGGGCTACGAGCAGTACTTC.

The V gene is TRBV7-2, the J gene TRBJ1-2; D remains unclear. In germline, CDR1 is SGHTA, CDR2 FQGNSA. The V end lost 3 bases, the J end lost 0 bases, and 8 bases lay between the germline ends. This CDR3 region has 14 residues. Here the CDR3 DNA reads TGTGCCAGCAGCTTGGTCACTTCTAACTATGGCTACACCTTC. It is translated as CASSLVTSNYGYTF.

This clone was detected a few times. The CDR3 nucleotides read TGTGCCAGCAGTTACTGGGCTGACAGGGGGGGCTACACCTTC. This encodes CASSYWADRGGYTF. The V call is TRBV25-1, the J call TRBJ1-2, with 9 bases identical to TRBD1. V was pared by 5 bases and J by 8 bases, with 9 bases of the junction left unmatched. The CDR3 contains 14 residues. Germline CDR1 reads MGHDK; CDR2 reads SYGVNS.

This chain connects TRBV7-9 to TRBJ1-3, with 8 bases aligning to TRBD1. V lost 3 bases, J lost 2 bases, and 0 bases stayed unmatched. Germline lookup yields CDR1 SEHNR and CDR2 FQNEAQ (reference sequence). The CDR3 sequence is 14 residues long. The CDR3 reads CASSLDRAGNTIYF. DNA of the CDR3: TGTGCCAGCAGCTTGGACAGGGCTGGAAACACCATATATTTT.

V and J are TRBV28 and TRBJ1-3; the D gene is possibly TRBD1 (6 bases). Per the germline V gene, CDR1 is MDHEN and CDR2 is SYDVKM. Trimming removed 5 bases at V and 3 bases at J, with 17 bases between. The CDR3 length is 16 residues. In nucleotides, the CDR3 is TGTGCCAGCAGTGGTTCCGGCACAGGGAGTGGAAACACCATATATTTT. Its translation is CASSGSGTGSGNTIYF.

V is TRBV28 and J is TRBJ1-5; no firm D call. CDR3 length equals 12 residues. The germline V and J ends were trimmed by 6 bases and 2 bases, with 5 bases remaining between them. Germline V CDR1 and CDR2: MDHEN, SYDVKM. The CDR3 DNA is TGTGCCAGCAGGGCCGGCAATCAGCCCCAGCATTTT. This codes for CASRAGNQPQHF.

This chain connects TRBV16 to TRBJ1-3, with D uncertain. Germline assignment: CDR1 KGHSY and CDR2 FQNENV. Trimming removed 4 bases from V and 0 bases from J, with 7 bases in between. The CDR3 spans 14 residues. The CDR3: CASSRGSSGNTIYF. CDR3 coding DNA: TGTGCCAGCAGCCGCGGGAGCTCTGGAAACACCATATATTTT.

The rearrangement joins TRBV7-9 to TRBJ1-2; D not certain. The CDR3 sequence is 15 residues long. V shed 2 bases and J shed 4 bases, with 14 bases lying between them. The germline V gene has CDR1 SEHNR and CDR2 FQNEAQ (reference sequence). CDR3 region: CASSLTRGVFYGYTF. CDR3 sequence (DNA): TGTGCCAGCAGCTTAACTCGGGGTGTGTTCTATGGCTACACCTTC.

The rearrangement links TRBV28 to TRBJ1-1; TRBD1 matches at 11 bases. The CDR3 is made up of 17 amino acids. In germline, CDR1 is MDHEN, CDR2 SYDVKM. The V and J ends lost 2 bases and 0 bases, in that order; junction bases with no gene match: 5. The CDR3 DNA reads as TGTGCCAGCAGTTTACTGTCGGGACAGGGGGTGAACACTGAAGCTTTCTTT. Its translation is CASSLLSGQGVNTEAFF.